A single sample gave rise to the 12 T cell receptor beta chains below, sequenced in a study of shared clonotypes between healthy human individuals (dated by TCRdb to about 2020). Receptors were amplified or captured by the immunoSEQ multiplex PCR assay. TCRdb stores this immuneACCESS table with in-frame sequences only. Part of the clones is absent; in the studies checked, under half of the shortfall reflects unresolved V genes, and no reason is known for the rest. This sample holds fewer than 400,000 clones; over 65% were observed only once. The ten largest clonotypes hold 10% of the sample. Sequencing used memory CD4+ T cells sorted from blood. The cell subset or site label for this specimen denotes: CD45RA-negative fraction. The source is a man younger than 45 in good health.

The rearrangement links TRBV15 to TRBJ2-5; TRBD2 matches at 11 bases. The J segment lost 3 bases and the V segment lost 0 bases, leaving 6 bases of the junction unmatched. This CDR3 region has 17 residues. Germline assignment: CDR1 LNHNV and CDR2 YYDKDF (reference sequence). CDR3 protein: CATSRDRASGRKETQYF. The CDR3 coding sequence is TGTGCCACCAGCAGAGATCGGGCTAGCGGGAGGAAAGAGACCCAGTACTTC.

CDR3 in amino acids: CASSLDEQFF. CDR3 coding DNA: TGTGCCAGCAGCTTGGATGAGCAGTTCTTC. The V and J genes are TRBV11-3 and TRBJ2-1; D gene uncertain. The CDR3 spans 10 residues. V lost 3 bases and J lost 8, with 2 bases in between. Germline-derived CDR1 and CDR2 are SGHNT and YENEEA.

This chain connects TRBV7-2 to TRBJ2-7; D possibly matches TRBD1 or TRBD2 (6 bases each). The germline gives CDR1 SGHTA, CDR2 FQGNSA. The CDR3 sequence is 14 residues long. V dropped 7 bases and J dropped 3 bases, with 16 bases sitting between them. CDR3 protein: CASTVPGAFYEQYF. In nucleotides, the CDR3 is TGTGCCAGCACCGTACCGGGGGCGTTCTACGAGCAGTACTTC.

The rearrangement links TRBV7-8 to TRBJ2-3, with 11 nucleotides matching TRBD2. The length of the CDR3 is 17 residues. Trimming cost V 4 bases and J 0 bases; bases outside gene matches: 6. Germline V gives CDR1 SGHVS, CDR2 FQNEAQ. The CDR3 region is CASSSIAGGISTDTQYF. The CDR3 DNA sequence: TGTGCCAGCAGCTCTATAGCGGGAGGGATAAGCACAGATACGCAGTATTTT.

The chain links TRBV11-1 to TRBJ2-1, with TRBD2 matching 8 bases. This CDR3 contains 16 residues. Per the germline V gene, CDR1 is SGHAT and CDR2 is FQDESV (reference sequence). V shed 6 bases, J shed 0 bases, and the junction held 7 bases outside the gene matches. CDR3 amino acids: CASSSGGASSYNEQFF. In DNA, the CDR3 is TGTGCCAGCAGTTCCGGGGGGGCAAGCTCCTACAATGAGCAGTTCTTC.

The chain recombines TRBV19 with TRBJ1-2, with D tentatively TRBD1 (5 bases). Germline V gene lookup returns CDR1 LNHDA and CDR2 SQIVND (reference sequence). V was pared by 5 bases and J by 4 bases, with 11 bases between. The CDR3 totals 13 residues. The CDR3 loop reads CASSAGLPYGYTF. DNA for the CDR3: TGTGCCAGTAGTGCGGGGCTTCCCTATGGCTACACCTTC.

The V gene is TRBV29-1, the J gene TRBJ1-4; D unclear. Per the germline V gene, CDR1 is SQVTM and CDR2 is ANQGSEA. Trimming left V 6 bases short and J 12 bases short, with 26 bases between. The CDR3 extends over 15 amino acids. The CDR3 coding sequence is TGCAGCGTAACAACTAGGGCGGCCGGACGAAGTGAACTGTTTTTT. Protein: CSVTTRAAGRSELFF.

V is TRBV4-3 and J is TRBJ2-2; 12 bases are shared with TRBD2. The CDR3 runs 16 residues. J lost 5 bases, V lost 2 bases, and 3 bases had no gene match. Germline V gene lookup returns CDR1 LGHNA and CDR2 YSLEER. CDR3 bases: TGCGCCAGCAGCCAACTAGCGGGAGGGCAGACCGGGGAGCTGTTTTTT. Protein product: CASSQLAGGQTGELFF.

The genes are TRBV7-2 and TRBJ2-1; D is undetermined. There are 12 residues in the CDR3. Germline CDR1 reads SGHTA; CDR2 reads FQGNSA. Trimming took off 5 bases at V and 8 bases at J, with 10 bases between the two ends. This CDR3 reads CASSPGGYEQFF. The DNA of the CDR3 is TGTGCCAGCAGCCCGGGTGGATATGAGCAGTTCTTC.

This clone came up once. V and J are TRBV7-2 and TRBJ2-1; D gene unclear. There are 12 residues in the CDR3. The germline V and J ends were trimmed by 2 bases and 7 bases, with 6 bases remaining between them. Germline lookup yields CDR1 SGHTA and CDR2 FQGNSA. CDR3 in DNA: TGTGCCAGCAGCTTAAGTTTGAATGAGCAGTTCTTC. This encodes CASSLSLNEQFF.

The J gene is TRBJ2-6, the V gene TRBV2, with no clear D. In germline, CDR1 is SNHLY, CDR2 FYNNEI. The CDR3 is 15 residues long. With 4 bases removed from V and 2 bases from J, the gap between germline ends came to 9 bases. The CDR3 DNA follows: TGTGCCAGCAGTGGTGGTAGCCCTGGGGCCAACGTCCTGACTTTC. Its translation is CASSGGSPGANVLTF. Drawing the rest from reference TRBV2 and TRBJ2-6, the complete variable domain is EPEVTQTPSHQVTQMGQEVILRCVPISNHLYFYWYRQILGQKVEFLVSFYNNEISEKSEIFDDQFSVERPDGSNFTLKIRSTKLEDSAMYFCASSGGSPGANVLTFGAGSRLTVL.

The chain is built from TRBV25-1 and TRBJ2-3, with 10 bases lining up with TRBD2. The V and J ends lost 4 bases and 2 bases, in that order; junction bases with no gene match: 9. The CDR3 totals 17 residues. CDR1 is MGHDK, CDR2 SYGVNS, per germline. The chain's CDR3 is CASSGPGSGRVTDTQYF. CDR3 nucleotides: TGTGCCAGCAGTGGGCCCGGAAGCGGGAGGGTCACAGATACGCAGTATTTT. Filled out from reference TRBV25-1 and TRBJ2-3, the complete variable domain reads EADIYQTPRYLVIGTGKKITLECSQTMGHDKMYWYQQDPGMELHLIHYSYGVNSTEKGDLSSESTVSRIRTEHFPLTLESARPSHTSQYLCASSGPGSGRVTDTQYFGPGTRLTVL.